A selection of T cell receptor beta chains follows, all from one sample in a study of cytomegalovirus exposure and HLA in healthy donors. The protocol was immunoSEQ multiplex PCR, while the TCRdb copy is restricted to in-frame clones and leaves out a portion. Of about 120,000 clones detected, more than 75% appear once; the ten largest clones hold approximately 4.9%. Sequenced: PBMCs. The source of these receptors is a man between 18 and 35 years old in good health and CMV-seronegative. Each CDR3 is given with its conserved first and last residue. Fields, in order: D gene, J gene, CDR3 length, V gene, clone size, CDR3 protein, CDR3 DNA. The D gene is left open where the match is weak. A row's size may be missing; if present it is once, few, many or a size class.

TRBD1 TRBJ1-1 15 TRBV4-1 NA CASSQGQGVNTEAFF TGCGCCAGCAGCCAAGGACAGGGCGTAAACACTGAAGCTTTCTTT
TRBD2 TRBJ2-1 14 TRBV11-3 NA CASSPGLARGEQFF TGTGCCAGCAGCCCGGGACTAGCGAGGGGAGAGCAGTTCTTC
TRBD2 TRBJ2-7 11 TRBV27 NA CGSGSSYEQYF TGTGGTAGCGGGAGTAGCTACGAGCAGTACTTC
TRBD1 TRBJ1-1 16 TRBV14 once CASSRRTGVKNTEAFF TGTGCCAGCAGCCGACGGACAGGGGTTAAGAACACTGAAGCTTTCTTT
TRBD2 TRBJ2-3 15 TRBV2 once CAYTRERGDTDTQYF TGTGCCTACACCAGGGAGCGGGGGGACACAGATACGCAGTATTTT
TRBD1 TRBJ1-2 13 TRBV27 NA CASRSTGGGGYTF TGTGCCAGCAGATCTACAGGGGGCGGTGGCTACACCTTC
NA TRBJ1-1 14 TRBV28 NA CASTPTAANTEAFF TGTGCCAGCACTCCGACAGCAGCGAACACTGAAGCTTTCTTT
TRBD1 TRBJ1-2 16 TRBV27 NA CASSRGSARQGHGYTF TGTGCCAGCAGTAGGGGTTCGGCTAGACAGGGGCATGGCTACACCTTC
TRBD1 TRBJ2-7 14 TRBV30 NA CAWCTGGTSYEQYF TGTGCCTGGTGCACAGGGGGCACCTCCTACGAGCAGTACTTC
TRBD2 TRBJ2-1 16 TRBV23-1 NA CASSQSASGRDHEQFF TGCGCCAGCAGTCAATCGGCTAGCGGGAGGGACCATGAGCAGTTCTTC
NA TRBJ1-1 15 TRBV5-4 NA CASSPDQGRNTEAFF TGTGCCAGCAGCCCCGATCAGGGCAGGAACACTGAAGCTTTCTTT
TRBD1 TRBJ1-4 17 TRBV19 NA CASRRRTGTERNEKLFF TGTGCCAGTAGGCGGCGGACTGGGACAGAGAGGAATGAAAAACTGTTTTTT
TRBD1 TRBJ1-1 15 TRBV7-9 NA CASSLRTGGSTEAFF TGTGCCAGCAGCCTGAGGACAGGGGGCAGCACTGAAGCTTTCTTT
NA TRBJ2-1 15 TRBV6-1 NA CASSEPGKGWNEQFF TGTGCCAGCAGTGAACCAGGGAAAGGTTGGAATGAGCAGTTCTTC
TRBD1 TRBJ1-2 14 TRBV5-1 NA CASSTDRGGYGYTF TGCGCCAGCAGCACCGACAGGGGTGGATATGGCTACACCTTC
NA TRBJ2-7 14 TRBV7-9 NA CASSLVGASYEQYF TGTGCCAGCAGCTTGGTGGGGGCATCCTACGAGCAGTACTTC
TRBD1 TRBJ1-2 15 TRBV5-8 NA CASSQRTGQNYGYTF TGTGCCAGCAGCCAAAGGACAGGGCAGAACTATGGCTACACCTTC
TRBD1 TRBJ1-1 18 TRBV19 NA CASSLIWGQGSGNTEAFF TGTGCCAGTAGTCTTATCTGGGGACAGGGGTCGGGGAACACTGAAGCTTTCTTT
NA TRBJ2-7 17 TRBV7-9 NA CASSQPGEGEIGYEQYF TGTGCCAGCAGCCAACCAGGGGAGGGTGAGATCGGATACGAGCAGTACTTC
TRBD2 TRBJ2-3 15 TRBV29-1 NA CSVEEGGGTTDTQYF TGCAGCGTTGAAGAGGGCGGGGGGACCACAGATACGCAGTATTTT
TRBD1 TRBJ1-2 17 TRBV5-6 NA CASSLGILDGTDYGYTF TGTGCCAGCAGCTTGGGGATATTGGACGGGACAGACTATGGCTACACCTTC
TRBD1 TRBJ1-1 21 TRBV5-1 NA CASSLPPPRTGGSPLNTEAFF TGCGCCAGCAGCTTGCCCCCTCCGCGGACAGGGGGATCCCCATTGAACACTGAAGCTTTCTTT
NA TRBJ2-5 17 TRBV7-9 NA CASSIKPLVAGAETQYF TGTGCCAGCAGCATCAAACCTCTGGTGGCAGGGGCGGAGACCCAGTACTTC
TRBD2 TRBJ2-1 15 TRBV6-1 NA CASSGPSGGAHEQFF TGTGCCAGCAGCGGGCCTAGCGGGGGGGCACATGAGCAGTTCTTC
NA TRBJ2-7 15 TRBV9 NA CASSVGLGSSYEQYF TGTGCCAGCAGCGTAGGCCTGGGCAGCTCCTACGAGCAGTACTTC
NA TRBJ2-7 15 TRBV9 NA CASSVGWSSSYEQYF TGTGCCAGCAGCGTAGGTTGGTCGAGCTCCTACGAGCAGTACTTC
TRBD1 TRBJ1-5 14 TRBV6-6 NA CASSYEQGNQPQHF TGTGCCAGCAGTTACGAACAGGGGAATCAGCCCCAGCATTTT
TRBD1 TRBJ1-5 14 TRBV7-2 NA CASSMTGANQPQHF TGTGCCAGCAGCATGACAGGGGCCAATCAGCCCCAGCATTTT
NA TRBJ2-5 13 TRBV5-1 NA CASSFSQQETQYF TGCGCCAGCAGCTTTAGCCAACAAGAGACCCAGTACTTC
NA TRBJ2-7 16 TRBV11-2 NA CASSRPGPGLTYEQYF TGTGCCAGCAGTCGTCCGGGACCGGGACTCACCTACGAGCAGTACTTC
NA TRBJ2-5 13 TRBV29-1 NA CSVRGSVGETQYF TGCAGCGTCCGGGGTAGCGTAGGGGAGACCCAGTACTTC
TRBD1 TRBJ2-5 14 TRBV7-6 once CASSSRTGGETQYF TGTGCCAGCAGCTCAAGGACAGGGGGGGAGACCCAGTACTTC
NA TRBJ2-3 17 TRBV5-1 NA CASSPGVWERVTDTQYF TGCGCCAGCAGCCCTGGGGTATGGGAGCGGGTCACGGATACGCAGTATTTT
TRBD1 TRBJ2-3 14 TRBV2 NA CASRRAGGPDTQYF TGTGCCAGCAGAAGGGCAGGGGGCCCAGATACGCAGTATTTT
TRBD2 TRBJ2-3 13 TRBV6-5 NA CASRTSGTDTQYF TGTGCCAGCAGGACTAGCGGCACAGATACGCAGTATTTT
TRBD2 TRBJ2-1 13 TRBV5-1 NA CASTSGSRNEQFF TGCGCCAGCACTAGCGGGAGCCGGAATGAGCAGTTCTTC
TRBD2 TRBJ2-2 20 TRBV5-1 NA CASSLSSKSGLAGNTGELFF TGCGCCAGCAGCCTCTCGTCAAAATCGGGACTAGCGGGAAACACCGGGGAGCTGTTTTTT
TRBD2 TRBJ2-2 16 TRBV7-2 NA CASSASLAGGPGELFF TGTGCCAGCAGCGCTTCCCTAGCGGGTGGACCCGGGGAGCTGTTTTTT
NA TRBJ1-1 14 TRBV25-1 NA CASSEIQGNTEAFF TGTGCCAGCAGTGAGATACAGGGTAACACTGAAGCTTTCTTT
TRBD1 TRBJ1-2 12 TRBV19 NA CAISDRDYGYTF TGTGCCATCTCAGACAGGGACTATGGCTACACCTTC
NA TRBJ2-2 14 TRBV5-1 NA CASSLNREGGELFF TGCGCCAGCAGCCTCAACCGGGAAGGCGGGGAGCTGTTTTTT
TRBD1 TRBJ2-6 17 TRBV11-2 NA CASSAGQGSTGANVLTF TGTGCCAGCAGCGCCGGACAGGGTTCTACTGGGGCCAACGTCCTGACTTTC
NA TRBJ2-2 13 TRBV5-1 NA CASSLSSAGELFF TGCGCCAGCAGCCTATCTAGCGCGGGGGAGCTGTTTTTT
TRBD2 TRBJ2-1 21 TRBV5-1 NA CASSLAPGLATSKATYNEQFF TGCGCCAGCAGCTTGGCCCCGGGACTAGCGACATCTAAAGCGACCTACAATGAGCAGTTCTTC
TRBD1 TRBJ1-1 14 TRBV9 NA CASTGQGAVTEAFF TGTGCCAGCACCGGACAGGGGGCGGTCACTGAAGCTTTCTTT
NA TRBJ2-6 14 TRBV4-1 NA CASSLESGANVLTF TGCGCCAGCAGCCTTGAGTCTGGGGCCAACGTCCTGACTTTC
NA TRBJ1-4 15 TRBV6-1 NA CASSEASRGGEKLFF TGTGCCAGCAGTGAAGCGTCAAGGGGAGGTGAAAAACTGTTTTTT
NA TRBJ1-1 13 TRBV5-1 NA CASSPPGNTEAFF TGCGCCAGCAGCCCCCCCGGGAACACTGAAGCTTTCTTT
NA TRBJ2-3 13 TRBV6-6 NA CASSNRGVDTQYF TGTGCCAGCAGCAATCGCGGGGTAGATACGCAGTATTTT
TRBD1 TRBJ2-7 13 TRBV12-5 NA CASGLTGAYEQYF TGTGCTAGTGGTTTAACAGGGGCCTACGAGCAGTACTTC
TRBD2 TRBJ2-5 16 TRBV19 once CASSIVTPRGVETQYF TGTGCCAGTAGTATAGTTACACCTCGGGGGGTAGAGACCCAGTACTTC
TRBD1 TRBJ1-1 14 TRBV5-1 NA CASSLVQGDTEAFF TGCGCCAGCAGCTTGGTACAGGGGGACACTGAAGCTTTCTTT
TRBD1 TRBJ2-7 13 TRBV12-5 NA CASAATGVYEQYF TGTGCTAGTGCCGCCACAGGGGTCTACGAGCAGTACTTC
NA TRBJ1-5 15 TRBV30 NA CACLPGKFGNQPQHF TGTGCCTGCCTTCCGGGGAAATTCGGCAATCAGCCCCAGCATTTT
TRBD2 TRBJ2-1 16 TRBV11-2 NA CASSPTSGGDHNEQFF TGTGCCAGCAGCCCTACTAGCGGGGGAGACCACAATGAGCAGTTCTTC
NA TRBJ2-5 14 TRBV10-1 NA CASSEGGNQEAQYF TGCGCCAGCAGTGAGGGGGGCAACCAAGAGGCCCAGTACTTC
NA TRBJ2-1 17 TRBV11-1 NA CASSPRGGIGSYNEQFF TGTGCCAGCAGCCCCCGTGGCGGTATCGGCTCCTACAATGAGCAGTTCTTC
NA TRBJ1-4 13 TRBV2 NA CASKGGSNEKLFF TGTGCCAGCAAGGGGGGGTCTAATGAAAAACTGTTTTTT